This is a list of T cell receptor beta chains from one sample in a study of vaccination and CD4 T cells after COVID-19. MiXCR was run by TCRdb on the PCR reads, yielding one entry per CDR3 protein. Of some 15,000 distinct CDR3 sequences listed, about 60% are singletons. Their cognate antigens are unknown. The specimen was CD4+ T cells from blood, cultured in vitro. Receptors originate from a human donor who had recovered from COVID-19. Each CDR3 is given with its conserved first and last residue. A D gene is named only where the DNA matches it firmly.

>15|TRBV27|TRBJ1-6|-
CASSLVSIGNSPLHF
>16|TRBV4-1|TRBJ2-6|-
CASSQDRGTGANVLTF
>17|TRBV7-9|TRBJ1-5|-
CASSLIVGGGQGQPQHF
>14|TRBV18|TRBJ2-3|-
CASSPTGEADTQYF
>14|TRBV10-3|TRBJ2-3|-
CAISGEMWSDTQYF
>14|TRBV30|TRBJ1-6|-
CAWSVRSPSSPLHF
>14|TRBV2|TRBJ1-1|-
CASKSRGANTEAFF
>17|TRBV20-1|TRBJ1-2|-
CSARDPRGAGFNYGYTF
>13|TRBV30|TRBJ1-5|-
CAWGDASRGPQHF
>14|TRBV20-1|TRBJ2-1|-
CSASLNAGYNEQFF
>14|TRBV2|TRBJ1-3|-
CASRGPLTGNTIYF